The clone carrying this T cell receptor beta chain was detected only a few times. Antigen: not known. The data originate from a study of regulatory T cells in long-lasting Graves disease. Study-level background: Newly diagnosed Graves' patients took antithyroid drugs under 3 months. General study points: Under persistent disease, TRBV28, TRBJ1-2 and TRBJ2-5 were used preferentially.

Documented time point: newly diagnosed GD, antithyroid drugs for less than 3 months. The TCR library used RNA extracted from PBMCs. The CDR3 is 14 residues long. Germline assignment: CDR1 SGDLS and CDR2 YYNGEE. Trimming cost V 0 bases and J 2 bases, with 9 bases left between them. To make TCR beta libraries, researchers used iRepertoire HTBI primers and Arm-PCR of CDR3 regions. TCRdb itself ran the multiplex PCR reads through MiXCR, one entry per CDR3 protein. The repertoire has 350,000 to 550,000 distinct CDR3 sequences, less than 15% of them found once; the top ten carry roughly 15%. The sample was also reused in another study, on T cells in Graves' hyperthyroidism and ophthalmopathy.

This chain connects TRBV9 to TRBJ2-7, with no clear D. The sample consisted of peripheral blood mononuclear cells (PBMCs), taken at new diagnosis, from a patient treated with antithyroid drugs. The receptor's source is a woman in her 50s with Graves disease. Written as DNA, the CDR3 is TGTGCCAGCAGCGTAGAGGGCGGCACCTACGAGCAGTACTTC. Translating gives CASSVEGGTYEQYF.